The rows below give T cell receptor beta chains drawn from one sample of a study of blood T cell repertoires in COVID-19. The data were produced by immunoSEQ multiplex PCR, yet TCRdb's version contains in-frame clones alone and is incomplete. The sample includes 15,000 or so clones, approximately 83% of them seen just once. What was sequenced was peripheral blood. The receptors shown here come from a human donor in a cohort sampled during active COVID-19. Each CDR3 is given with its conserved first and last residue. The order of the fields is J gene, clone size, V gene, CDR3 protein. Not every row has a clone size; where given, it reads once, few, many or a size class.

J gene: TRBJ1-4; clone size: .; V gene: TRBV2; CDR3 protein: CASSEQGRYEKLFF
J gene: TRBJ1-5; clone size: once; V gene: TRBV19; CDR3 protein: CASSQYRELRNQPQHF
J gene: TRBJ2-6; clone size: once; V gene: TRBV4-2; CDR3 protein: CASSRTRASPSSGANVLTF
J gene: TRBJ2-1; clone size: .; V gene: TRBV5-4; CDR3 protein: CASSPLAGGPGSYNEQFF
J gene: TRBJ2-1; clone size: .; V gene: TRBV18; CDR3 protein: CASSRYQSPGNEQFF
J gene: TRBJ2-5; clone size: .; V gene: TRBV7-3; CDR3 protein: CATSKSAGETQYF
J gene: TRBJ2-1; clone size: .; V gene: TRBV3-1/TRBV3-2; CDR3 protein: CASTYEDIQFF
J gene: TRBJ1-2; clone size: .; V gene: TRBV3-1/TRBV3-2; CDR3 protein: CASSQDPTGVSYGYTF
J gene: TRBJ2-5; clone size: .; V gene: TRBV5-1; CDR3 protein: CASSNGRGETQYF
J gene: TRBJ2-7; clone size: .; V gene: TRBV27; CDR3 protein: CASSLTSRSVLYF
J gene: TRBJ2-7; clone size: .; V gene: TRBV4-2; CDR3 protein: CASSPNAQVGFYEQYF
J gene: TRBJ1-5; clone size: .; V gene: TRBV7-8; CDR3 protein: CASSLVPVQPQHF
J gene: TRBJ1-6; clone size: few; V gene: TRBV27; CDR3 protein: CASSVGLENSPLHF
J gene: TRBJ2-3; clone size: .; V gene: TRBV7-2; CDR3 protein: CASSLSLARRDTQYF
J gene: TRBJ2-3; clone size: .; V gene: TRBV4-2; CDR3 protein: CASSQEVAGQGDTQYF
J gene: TRBJ2-2; clone size: .; V gene: TRBV7-2; CDR3 protein: CASSFTGGIGGELFF
J gene: TRBJ1-2; clone size: .; V gene: TRBV3-1/TRBV3-2; CDR3 protein: CASSLLDRSNYGYTF
J gene: TRBJ2-7; clone size: .; V gene: TRBV28; CDR3 protein: CASSFSLQGLSYEQYF
J gene: TRBJ2-7; clone size: .; V gene: TRBV7-2; CDR3 protein: CASSLGPRDSYYEQYF
J gene: TRBJ2-7; clone size: once; V gene: TRBV15; CDR3 protein: CATSRGLAGGWEQYF
J gene: TRBJ1-2; clone size: few; V gene: TRBV5-5; CDR3 protein: CASSFAGHIYGYTF
J gene: TRBJ1-1; clone size: .; V gene: TRBV19; CDR3 protein: CASTTHYLGQGRTEAFF
J gene: TRBJ1-5; clone size: .; V gene: TRBV6-5; CDR3 protein: CASSRTGESRQPQHF
J gene: TRBJ2-7; clone size: few; V gene: TRBV27; CDR3 protein: CASSWGPPDSYEQYF
J gene: TRBJ1-4; clone size: .; V gene: TRBV7-9; CDR3 protein: CASSLGSSNEKLFF
J gene: TRBJ1-5; clone size: few; V gene: TRBV2; CDR3 protein: CASGQVSGQPQHF
J gene: TRBJ2-5; clone size: .; V gene: TRBV19; CDR3 protein: CASSKGLGDRETQYF